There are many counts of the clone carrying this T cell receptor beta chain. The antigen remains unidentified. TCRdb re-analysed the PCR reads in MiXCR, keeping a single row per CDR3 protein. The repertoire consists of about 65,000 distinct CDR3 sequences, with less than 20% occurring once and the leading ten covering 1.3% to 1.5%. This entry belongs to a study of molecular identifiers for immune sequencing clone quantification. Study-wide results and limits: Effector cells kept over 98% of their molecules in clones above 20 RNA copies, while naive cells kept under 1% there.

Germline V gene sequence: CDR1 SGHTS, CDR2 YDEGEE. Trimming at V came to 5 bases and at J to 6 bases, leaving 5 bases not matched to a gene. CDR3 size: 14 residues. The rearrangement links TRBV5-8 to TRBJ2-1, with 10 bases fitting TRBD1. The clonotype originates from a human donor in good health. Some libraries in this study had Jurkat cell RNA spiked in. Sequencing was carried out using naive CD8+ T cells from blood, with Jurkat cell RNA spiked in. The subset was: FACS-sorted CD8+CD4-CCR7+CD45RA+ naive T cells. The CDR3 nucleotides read TGTGCCAGCAGGGTGAGGGACAGGGGCAATGAGCAGTTCTTC. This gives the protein CASRVRDRGNEQFF. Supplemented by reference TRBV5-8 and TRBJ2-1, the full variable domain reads EAGVTQSPTHLIKTRGQQATLRCSPISGHTSVYWYQQALGLGLQFLLWYDEGEERNRGNFPPRFSGRQFPNYSSELNVNALELEDSALYLCASRVRDRGNEQFFGPGTRLTVL.